The source of this TCR beta chain is a study of blood T cells in healthy people across ages. Trimming shortened V by 5 bases and J by 6 bases, and 5 bases separated the two germline ends. The CDR3 runs to 11 residues. Only a few counts were recorded for this clonotype. Primed by a sample-barcoded 5' primer and a J-beta primer mix, a second PCR proceeded for about 7 to 12 cycles. TCRdb passed the 5' RACE reads through MiXCR, listing each CDR3 protein once. The sample shows about 1,400,000 distinct CDR3 sequences, about 43% of them seen only once. Those donating, healthy Caucasian individuals from Russia, were aged roughly 6 to 100. Roughly 10 milliliters of peripheral blood were drawn from each donor into EDTA-treated tubes.

This receptor was identified in a woman under 30 in good health. Sequencing used blood. The V call is TRBV12-3 or TRBV12-4, the J call TRBJ2-4; D not resolved. This chain's CDR3 is CASSEVNIQYF. The CDR3 nucleotides read TGTGCCAGCAGTGAAGTAAACATTCAGTACTTC.